The 29 T cell receptor beta chains listed next were all sequenced from one sample in a study of blood T cell repertoires in COVID-19. The repertoire was sequenced with immunoSEQ multiplex PCR; TCRdb's copy has only in-frame clones and lacks some. Altogether roughly 280,000 clones are present, about 90% being singletons, with the ten largest covering over 2%. The sequenced sample was peripheral blood. These receptor sequences come from a woman between 45 and 65 years old who had recovered from COVID-19.

The rearrangement links TRBV5-1 to TRBJ2-1; 7 nucleotides agree with TRBD2. Germline lookup yields CDR1 SGHRS and CDR2 YFSETQ. V lost 4 bases and J lost 8; bases outside the gene matches: 15. There are 16 residues in the CDR3. The chain's CDR3 is CASSLRVLGGGDEQFF. As DNA, the CDR3 is TGCGCCAGCAGCCTGCGCGTACTTGGGGGAGGGGATGAGCAGTTCTTC.

CDR3 amino acids: CSIQSGLAGMGANVLTF. DNA of the CDR3: TGCAGCATCCAATCGGGACTAGCGGGAATGGGGGCCAACGTCCTGACTTTC. The rearrangement uses TRBV29-1 and TRBJ2-6; 13 positions agree with TRBD2. Germline V lookup: CDR1 SQVTM, CDR2 ANQGSEA. V gave up 8 bases and J gave up 4 bases; unmatched junction bases: 11. This CDR3 region has 17 residues.

J is TRBJ1-1 and V is TRBV6-5; D is possibly TRBD1 (5 bases). Trimming cost V 4 bases and J 4 bases, with 13 bases left between them. The CDR3 has 14 amino acids. Germline CDR1 MNHEY, CDR2 SVGAGI. CDR3 sequence: CASSSAQGVTEAFF. The CDR3 DNA sequence: TGTGCCAGCAGTTCAGCTCAGGGTGTCACTGAAGCTTTCTTT.

The chain carries TRBV7-2 and TRBJ1-2, with D perhaps TRBD1 (5 bases). The CDR3 runs to 16 residues. Germline CDR1 is SGHTA and CDR2 is FQGNSA. V lost 6 bases and J 7 bases, leaving 24 bases between the germline ends. This CDR3 is CASRPTPQGPRSGYTF. CDR3 nucleotides: TGTGCCAGCAGGCCCACCCCCCAGGGCCCTCGGAGTGGCTACACCTTC.

To note about this clone: The same CDR3 can be traced to other DNA sequences in this sample. V is TRBV2 and J is TRBJ1-1; D might be TRBD1 (5 bases). The CDR3 spans 13 residues. CDR1 and CDR2 (germline): SNHLY, FYNNEI. The V end lost 2 bases, the J end lost 1 base, and 5 bases lay between the germline ends. The CDR3 sequence is CASSEQGNTEAFF. The CDR3, as DNA: TGTGCCAGCAGTGAACAGGGGAACACTGAAGCTTTCTTT. Full variable domain (rest looked up from reference TRBV2 and TRBJ1-1): EPEVTQTPSHQVTQMGQEVILRCVPISNHLYFYWYRQILGQKVEFLVSFYNNEISEKSEIFDDQFSVERPDGSNFTLKIRSTKLEDSAMYFCASSEQGNTEAFFGQGTRLTVV.

The chain carries TRBV7-6 and TRBJ2-1; possible D gene TRBD1, 6 bases. Per germline, CDR1 SGHVS and CDR2 FNYEAQ. The CDR3 totals 16 residues. Trimming stripped 6 bases from V and 5 bases from J, with 20 bases between. CDR3 nucleotides: TGTGCCAGCAGTTTCGGGGCAGACAGGCCAAACAATGAGCAGTTCTTC. This codes for CASSFGADRPNNEQFF. Looking up the rest from reference TRBV7-6 and TRBJ2-1 gives the full variable domain: GAGVSQSPRYKVTKRGQDVALRCDPISGHVSLYWYRQALGQGPEFLTYFNYEAQQDKSGLPNDRFSAERPEGSISTLTIQRTEQRDSAMYRCASSFGADRPNNEQFFGPGTRLTVL.

CDR3 residues: CASDQRGASYEQYF. The CDR3 DNA follows: TGTGCCAGCGATCAGCGGGGGGCCTCCTACGAGCAGTACTTC. The rearrangement links TRBV2 to TRBJ2-7; 9 nucleotides align to TRBD2. Germline loops: CDR1 SNHLY, CDR2 FYNNEI. V lost 8 bases and J lost 0; bases outside the gene matches: 5. CDR3 length: 14 residues.

The chain's CDR3 is CASSPGLGGFYEQYF. The CDR3 DNA reads TGTGCCAGCAGCCCGGGACTAGGGGGATTCTACGAGCAGTACTTC. The chain has TRBV14 and TRBJ2-7; the match to TRBD2 covers 8 bases. Germline CDR1 SGHDN, CDR2 FVKESK. The junction had 8 bases not matched to a gene; V was cut back by 4 bases and J by 3 bases. The CDR3 loop spans 15 amino acids. Variable domain in full (rest from reference TRBV14 and TRBJ2-7): EAGVTQFPSHSVIEKGQTVTLRCDPISGHDNLYWYRRVMGKEIKFLLHFVKESKQDESGMPNNRFLAERTGGTYSTLKVQPAELEDSGVYFCASSPGLGGFYEQYFGPGTRLTVT.

The chain uses TRBV5-8 and TRBJ1-4; D uncertain. The CDR3 loop spans 15 amino acids. The ends were cut back, 3 bases at V and 7 bases at J, with 16 bases in the middle. CDR1 and CDR2 (germline): SGHTS, YDEGEE. The CDR3 DNA reads TGTGCCAGCAGCTCCCTGGAGGGATGGGGTGAAAAACTGTTTTTT. Amino acid sequence: CASSSLEGWGEKLFF. Complete variable domain (other parts from reference TRBV5-8 and TRBJ1-4): EAGVTQSPTHLIKTRGQQATLRCSPISGHTSVYWYQQALGLGLQFLLWYDEGEERNRGNFPPRFSGRQFPNYSSELNVNALELEDSALYLCASSSLEGWGEKLFFGSGTQLSVL.

The chain is built from TRBV7-2 and TRBJ2-7; no clear D gene. The CDR3 totals 15 residues. Germline CDR1 reads SGHTA; CDR2 reads FQGNSA. V gave up 4 bases and J gave up 6 bases, with 19 bases separating them. Written as DNA, the CDR3 is TGTGCCAGCAGCTCCGCGGTGACTTCCACGCTCGAGCAGTACTTC. It codes for CASSSAVTSTLEQYF.

As to this clone: This sample includes further DNA sequences coding for the same CDR3. V usage is TRBV6-2 or TRBV6-3 and J usage is TRBJ1-5, with 9 nucleotides matching TRBD1. Germline CDR1 reads MNHEY; CDR2 reads SVGEGT. The length of the CDR3 is 15 residues. J lost 2 bases, V lost 5 bases, and 4 bases had no gene match. The CDR3 nucleotides are TGTGCCAGCAGTCTGACAGGGGGGGGCAATCAGCCCCAGCATTTT. Its protein product is CASSLTGGGNQPQHF.

This clone was picked up a small number of times. This specimen includes other DNA sequences encoding the same CDR3. The chain recombines TRBV19 with TRBJ1-2; 7 bases map to TRBD1. Per germline, CDR1 LNHDA and CDR2 SQIVND (reference sequence). The CDR3 covers 13 residues. Trimming removed 4 bases from V and 7 bases from J; junction bases left unmatched: 6. The CDR3 region is CASSRTGGPGYTF. The CDR3, as DNA: TGTGCCAGTAGTAGGACAGGTGGGCCTGGCTACACCTTC.

The CDR3 is CASSLTGDNEKLFF. The CDR3 DNA reads TGCGCCAGCAGCCTGACAGGAGATAATGAAAAACTGTTTTTT. This chain links TRBV5-1 with TRBJ1-4; tentatively, D is TRBD1 (6 bases). Germline V CDR1 and CDR2: SGHRS, YFSETQ. V gave up 4 bases and J gave up 4 bases, with 11 bases separating them. The CDR3 consists of 14 residues.

The chain has TRBV2 and TRBJ1-4, with 7 positions matching TRBD1. This CDR3 has 17 residues. Trimming took 4 bases from V and 8 from J; bases not matched to a gene: 16. Looked up from germline, CDR1 is SNHLY and CDR2 is FYNNEI. CDR3 sequence: CASSGLRTGPTREKLFF. The CDR3, as DNA: TGTGCCAGCAGTGGACTTAGGACAGGCCCGACGAGAGAAAAACTGTTTTTT.

This chain joins TRBV5-6 and TRBJ2-2, with D possibly being TRBD2 (6 bases). This CDR3 spans 16 amino acids. Germline loops: CDR1 SGHDT, CDR2 YYEEEE. V was clipped by 3 bases and J by 6 bases, with 18 bases between them. CDR3 sequence (DNA): TGTGCCAGCAGCTCCCCCCTAGAGAGGGAGGCCGGGGAGCTGTTTTTT. Amino acid sequence: CASSSPLEREAGELFF.

The chain uses TRBV29-1 and TRBJ2-3; a weak D match, TRBD2 (6 bases). The CDR3 is made up of 13 amino acids. Trimming stripped 5 bases from V and 4 bases from J, with 13 bases between. Germline CDR1 and CDR2: SQVTM and ANQGSEA. CDR3 sequence reads: CSVLGSGSDTQYF. In nucleotides, the CDR3 is TGCAGCGTTCTCGGGAGTGGGTCAGATACGCAGTATTTT.

The chain joins TRBV6-2 or TRBV6-3 to TRBJ2-1; D possibly corresponds to TRBD2 (6 bases). V was clipped by 2 bases and J by 9 bases, with 8 bases between them. The CDR3 consists of 12 residues. Germline CDR1 reads MNHEY; CDR2 reads SVGEGT. CDR3 sequence: CASSYLGGEQFF. DNA for the CDR3: TGTGCCAGCAGTTACCTGGGGGGTGAGCAGTTCTTC.

CDR3 sequence (DNA): TGTGCCACCAGCGCAGGGGCATATGGCTACACCTTC. Encoded protein: CATSAGAYGYTF. The chain carries TRBV24-1 and TRBJ1-2; D is perhaps TRBD1 (6 bases). The CDR3 runs to 12 residues. V was pared by 7 bases and J by 5 bases, with 10 bases between. Per germline, CDR1 KGHDR and CDR2 SFDVKD.

The chain uses TRBV30 and TRBJ2-7; TRBD1 matches at 8 bases. J lost 6 bases, V lost 5 bases, and 12 bases had no gene match. The CDR3 sequence is 14 residues long. Germline values: CDR1 GTSNPN, CDR2 SVGIG (reference sequence). CDR3 sequence reads: CAWGRADRAGEQYF. CDR3 nucleotide sequence: TGTGCCTGGGGGCGAGCGGACAGGGCGGGCGAGCAGTACTTC.

J is TRBJ1-5 and V is TRBV7-2, with TRBD1 identical over 7 bases. The V and J ends lost 5 bases and 2 bases, in that order; junction bases with no gene match: 6. The germline CDR1 and CDR2 sequences are SGHTA and FQGNSA. The CDR3 extends over 15 amino acids. The CDR3, as DNA: TGTGCCAGCAGCCCAGGGGGTTGGGGCAATCAGCCCCAGCATTTT. This translates into CASSPGGWGNQPQHF.

The rearrangement links TRBV5-4 to TRBJ1-1; D remains unclear. V shed 1 base and J shed 0 bases, with 4 bases lying between them. The CDR3 extends over 13 amino acids. Germline V gene lookup returns CDR1 SGHNT and CDR2 YYREEE (reference sequence). CDR3 sequence reads: CASSLLMNTEAFF. CDR3 DNA sequence: TGTGCCAGCAGCTTGCTTATGAACACTGAAGCTTTCTTT. Full variable domain (rest looked up from reference TRBV5-4 and TRBJ1-1): ETGVTQSPTHLIKTRGQQVTLRCSSQSGHNTVSWYQQALGQGPQFIFQYYREEENGRGNFPPRFSGLQFPNYSSELNVNALELDDSALYLCASSLLMNTEAFFGQGTRLTVV.

Only one count was recorded for this clone. The chain couples TRBV4-3 to TRBJ1-4; 8 bases match TRBD1. Germline V CDR1 and CDR2: LGHNA, YSLEER. CDR3 size: 18 residues. Trimming cost V 0 bases and J 7 bases; bases outside gene matches: 13. This chain's CDR3 is CASSQDPLWTQGGEKLFF. Written as DNA, the CDR3 is TGCGCCAGCAGCCAAGATCCACTATGGACACAGGGGGGTGAAAAACTGTTTTTT.

This clone was detected only a few times. The rearrangement uses TRBV28 and TRBJ1-2, with TRBD1 as a possible D gene (6 bases). The germline V gene has CDR1 MDHEN and CDR2 SYDVKM. Between the trimmed V and J ends, which lost 6 bases and 8 bases, there was a span of 13 bases. The CDR3 runs 12 residues. CDR3 bases: TGTGCCAGCAGCAGACAGGTCCTCGGCTACACCTTC. It encodes CASSRQVLGYTF.

The V gene is TRBV18, the J gene TRBJ1-5; 9 positions agree with TRBD1. V was pared by 4 bases and J by 5 bases, with 3 bases of the junction left unmatched. CDR1 and CDR2 (germline): KGHSH, LQKENI. This CDR3 region has 14 residues. CDR3 region: CASSQDRGYQPQHF. DNA of the CDR3: TGTGCCAGCTCACAAGACAGGGGGTATCAGCCCCAGCATTTT. Supplemented by reference TRBV18 and TRBJ1-5, the full variable domain reads NAGVMQNPRHLVRRRGQEARLRCSPMKGHSHVYWYRQLPEEGLKFMVYLQKENIIDESGMPKERFSAEFPKEGPSILRIQQVVRGDSAAYFCASSQDRGYQPQHFGDGTRLSIL.

V usage is TRBV12-3 or TRBV12-4 and J usage is TRBJ2-2; D is ambiguous. The CDR3 totals 13 residues. Trimming shortened V by 5 bases and J by 5 bases, and 9 bases separated the two germline ends. The CDR3 here is CASSRLRTGELFF. The CDR3 nucleotides are TGTGCCAGCAGTCGCTTGAGAACCGGGGAGCTGTTTTTT.

A remark on this clone: A junction end diverges from the germline sequence, so it may reflect a read error. The gene calls are TRBV7-9 and TRBJ2-7, with TRBD2 identical over 11 bases. The CDR3 length is 14 residues. Germline V gene lookup returns CDR1 SEHNR and CDR2 FQNEAQ (reference sequence). The CDR3 loop is CASSVAGGTYEQYF. The DNA for the CDR3 is TGTGCCAGCAGCGTAGCGGGAGGGACCTACGAGCAGTACTTC.

This sequence joins TRBV4-2 and TRBJ1-2; D may be TRBD1 (6 bases). Germline V gene data show CDR1 as LGHNA and CDR2 as YNFKEQ. V was clipped by 0 bases and J by 0 bases, with 14 bases between them. The CDR3 is made up of 17 amino acids. CDR3 bases: TGTGCCAGCAGCCAAGATAGTAACAGGGCAGCTAACTATGGCTACACCTTC. It codes for CASSQDSNRAANYGYTF.

CDR3 residues: CASRPDGTYGYTF. The CDR3 nucleotides are TGTGCCAGCAGACCCGATGGGACTTATGGCTACACCTTC. The rearrangement joins TRBV6-5 to TRBJ1-2; weak D call: TRBD1 (5 bases). Trimming shortened V by 6 bases and J by 5 bases, and 13 bases separated the two germline ends. The CDR3 sequence is 13 residues long. Per the germline V gene, CDR1 is MNHEY and CDR2 is SVGAGI.

This chain joins TRBV5-6 and TRBJ1-2; D gene ambiguous. Per the germline V gene, CDR1 is SGHDT and CDR2 is YYEEEE. The CDR3 consists of 15 residues. Trimming cost V 4 bases and J 2 bases, with 15 bases left between them. This chain's CDR3 is CASSLRGIPNYGYTF. The CDR3 DNA reads as TGTGCCAGCAGCCTTCGAGGGATCCCGAACTATGGCTACACCTTC.